Below are 28 T cell receptor beta chains sequenced from a single sample in a study of CD4 T cells in relation to SARS-CoV-2 and coronaviruses (dated by TCRdb to the early 2020s). Receptor libraries were prepared by the immunoSEQ multiplex PCR assay. TCRdb retrieved this table from immuneACCESS and kept in-frame rearrangements only. Not all clones are present; in checked studies, unresolved V genes account for under half, and no reason is known for the remainder. This sample lists about 38,000 clones; roughly 90% were detected once. The ten biggest clones cover about a tenth of the sample. Source material: memory CD4+ T cells from PBMCs. This specimen's cell subset or site label, interpreted: memory (non-naive) CD4+ T cells. These receptors were taken from an adult with COVID-19.

The chain recombines TRBV2 with TRBJ2-2; tentatively, D is TRBD2 (5 bases). The ends were cut back, 7 bases at V and 8 bases at J, with 11 bases in the middle. Germline V gene data show CDR1 as SNHLY and CDR2 as FYNNEI. The CDR3 is 12 residues long. CDR3 protein: CASTRETGELFF. The CDR3 DNA is TGTGCCAGCACAAGGGAGACGGGGGAGCTGTTTTTT.

The CDR3 is CASSFSSRGNEKLFF. CDR3 DNA sequence: TGTGCCAGCAGCTTTTCGTCCAGGGGGAATGAAAAACTGTTTTTT. The chain carries TRBV11-1 and TRBJ1-4, with TRBD1 identical over 7 bases. Germline V gives CDR1 SGHAT, CDR2 FQDESV (reference sequence). The CDR3 totals 15 residues. The trim removed 3 bases at V and 5 bases at J, leaving 6 bases unmatched.

The chain combines TRBV6-5 with TRBJ2-1; possibly TRBD1 for D (7 bases). The V end was cut by 7 bases, the J end by 4 bases, with 14 bases between. The V gene's germline CDR1 is MNHEY and CDR2 SVGAGI. The CDR3 extends over 14 amino acids. The CDR3 region has the DNA TGTGCCAGCATCGGAGGGGGCGTGTACAATGAGCAGTTCTTC. It codes for CASIGGGVYNEQFF.

The J gene is TRBJ2-3, the V gene TRBV6-1, with TRBD2 identical over 7 bases. Germline assignment: CDR1 MNHNS and CDR2 SASEGT. The ends lost 0 bases at V and 4 bases at J; junction bases unmatched: 4. This CDR3 contains 15 residues. The CDR3 loop is CASSEAFRGADTQYF. The CDR3 bases are TGTGCCAGCAGTGAAGCGTTCCGGGGGGCAGATACGCAGTATTTT.

CDR3 sequence reads: CASSYPKGMDTGELFF. CDR3 in DNA: TGTGCCAGCAGTTACCCGAAGGGGATGGACACCGGGGAGCTGTTTTTT. This chain uses TRBV6-6 with TRBJ2-2, with D possibly being TRBD1 (5 bases). Trimming left V 2 bases short and J 3 bases short, with 13 bases between. CDR3 size: 16 residues. CDR1 is MNHNY, CDR2 SVGAGI, per germline (reference sequence).

This clone was detected only a few times. The V gene is TRBV5-1, the J gene TRBJ2-3; 11 bases are a match to TRBD1. The CDR3 is 16 amino acids. The germline V gene has CDR1 SGHRS and CDR2 YFSETQ. V shed 4 bases and J 5 bases; nucleotides not matched to a gene: 9. CDR3 in amino acids: CASSPGTGGRIDTQYF. CDR3 bases: TGCGCCAGCAGCCCCGGGACAGGGGGTAGGATAGATACGCAGTATTTT. The whole variable domain, filled in from reference TRBV5-1 and TRBJ2-3, reads KAGVTQTPRYLIKTRGQQVTLSCSPISGHRSVSWYQQTPGQGLQFLFEYFSETQRNKGNFPGRFSGRQFSNSRSEMNVSTLELGDSALYLCASSPGTGGRIDTQYFGPGTRLTVL.

This rearrangement joins TRBV7-2 to TRBJ2-7; D is uncertain. The CDR3 is made up of 14 amino acids. Germline V lookup: CDR1 SGHTA, CDR2 FQGNSA. Trimming took 5 bases from V and 3 from J, leaving 14 bases between them. For the CDR3, the DNA is TGTGCCAGCAGCCCGCCGTCTGGATTCTACGAGCAGTACTTC. It encodes CASSPPSGFYEQYF.

The chain combines TRBV18 with TRBJ2-5, with 8 bases that match TRBD2. CDR3 length: 15 amino acids. The V segment lost 4 bases and the J segment 5 bases; nucleotides outside the gene matches: 9. Germline V lookup: CDR1 KGHSH, CDR2 LQKENI. CDR3 coding DNA: TGTGCCAGCTCACTCCCATTCGGGGGGGCTGAGACCCAGTACTTC. Protein: CASSLPFGGAETQYF.

The chain joins TRBV19 to TRBJ2-7; D is perhaps TRBD1 (6 bases). The CDR3 covers 12 residues. The germline V gene encodes CDR1 LNHDA and CDR2 SQIVND (reference sequence). V dropped 6 bases and J dropped 6 bases, with 12 bases sitting between them. The CDR3 DNA follows: TGTGCCAGTAGAGCACAGGGAGCCGAGCAGTACTTC. The encoded protein is CASRAQGAEQYF.

This chain connects TRBV11-2 to TRBJ1-5; possibly TRBD1 for D (5 bases). CDR1 and CDR2 (germline): SGHAT, FQNNGV. V dropped 5 bases and J dropped 0 bases, with 8 bases sitting between them. The CDR3 runs to 14 residues. In DNA form, the CDR3 reads TGTGCCAGCAGCCAAGGGGTTAGCAATCAGCCCCAGCATTTT. Translating it yields CASSQGVSNQPQHF.

The J gene is TRBJ2-1, the V gene TRBV5-1; 8 bases fit TRBD2. The CDR3 runs 15 residues. J lost 4 bases, V lost 4 bases, and 7 bases had no gene match. The germline V gene encodes CDR1 SGHRS and CDR2 YFSETQ. The CDR3 sequence: CASSERGTQYNEQFF. The CDR3 bases are TGCGCCAGCAGCGAGCGGGGGACCCAATACAATGAGCAGTTCTTC.

The genes are TRBV9 and TRBJ2-1, with a tentative D call TRBD2 (5 bases). V was clipped by 4 bases and J by 6 bases, with 17 bases between them. Germline CDR1 is SGDLS and CDR2 is YYNGEE. This CDR3 contains 15 residues. The CDR3 region is CASSPRALEGNEQFF. Here the CDR3 DNA reads TGTGCCAGCAGCCCTCGGGCCCTCGAGGGCAATGAGCAGTTCTTC. The whole variable domain, filled in from reference TRBV9 and TRBJ2-1, reads DSGVTQTPKHLITATGQRVTLRCSPRSGDLSVYWYQQSLDQGLQFLIQYYNGEERAKGNILERFSAQQFPDLHSELNLSSLELGDSALYFCASSPRALEGNEQFFGPGTRLTVL.

The V gene is TRBV7-2, the J gene TRBJ2-7; perhaps TRBD2 as D (6 bases). Germline V gene data show CDR1 as SGHTA and CDR2 as FQGNSA. The V end lost 2 bases, the J end lost 2 bases, and 13 bases lay between the germline ends. This CDR3 comprises 15 residues. Here the CDR3 reads CASSLYTRGPYEQYF. The DNA for the CDR3 is TGTGCCAGCAGCTTATATACGCGGGGACCCTACGAGCAGTACTTC.

V gene TRBV7-6 combines with J gene TRBJ2-7; 7 bases align to TRBD2. Germline loops: CDR1 SGHVS, CDR2 FNYEAQ. This CDR3 contains 15 residues. After removal of 6 bases from V and 0 bases from J, the junction contained 8 bases not matched to a gene. CDR3 bases: TGTGCCAGCAGTTCGGTCGGGGGGAGCTCCTACGAGCAGTACTTC. Its protein product is CASSSVGGSSYEQYF.

This chain connects TRBV7-8 to TRBJ1-5; TRBD1 matches at 7 bases. J was trimmed by 5 bases and V by 6 bases; bases with no gene match: 10. CDR3 length: 15 amino acids. Germline values: CDR1 SGHVS, CDR2 FQNEAQ. The DNA of the CDR3 is TGTGCCAGCAGTCCTCAGGACAGGACGGATCAGCCCCAGCATTTT. It is translated as CASSPQDRTDQPQHF.

The chain couples TRBV24-1 to TRBJ2-4, with TRBD1 matching over 7 bases. The germline V gene has CDR1 KGHDR and CDR2 SFDVKD. The trim removed 4 bases at V and 6 bases at J, leaving 5 bases unmatched. The CDR3 consists of 14 residues. The CDR3 loop reads CATSDQGVGNIQYF. DNA for the CDR3: TGTGCCACCAGTGACCAGGGGGTCGGAAACATTCAGTACTTC.

This rearrangement joins TRBV5-6 to TRBJ1-3; maybe TRBD1 (5 bases). V was clipped by 5 bases and J by 3 bases, with 15 bases between them. Germline V lookup: CDR1 SGHDT, CDR2 YYEEEE. The CDR3 runs to 15 residues. Here the CDR3 reads CASSLWQGGGNTIYF. The CDR3 DNA sequence: TGTGCCAGCAGTCTTTGGCAGGGAGGTGGAAACACCATATATTTT.

V gene TRBV28 combines with J gene TRBJ1-2, with TRBD1 matching over 8 bases. This CDR3 region has 19 residues. V trimming: 2 bases; J trimming: 9 bases; junction bases outside the gene matches: 23. Germline CDR1 reads MDHEN; CDR2 reads SYDVKM. CDR3 coding DNA: TGTGCCAGCAGTTTAGTCCATTCCGGGACAGGACCTAATAGTTTGCGCTACACCTTC. Protein sequence: CASSLVHSGTGPNSLRYTF.

The gene calls are TRBV15 and TRBJ1-5, with TRBD1 as a possible D gene (5 bases). The CDR3 consists of 15 residues. Trimming pared 3 bases from V and 3 bases from J, leaving 12 bases between. The V gene's germline CDR1 is LNHNV and CDR2 YYDKDF (reference sequence). The DNA of the CDR3 is TGTGCCACCAGCAGGAGCGACAGCGACAATCAGCCCCAGCATTTT. Translating gives CATSRSDSDNQPQHF.

The CDR3 loop is CASSLIGTLSAGELFF. CDR3 nucleotides: TGTGCCAGCAGTTTGATCGGGACCCTTTCGGCCGGGGAGCTGTTTTTT. V is TRBV27 and J is TRBJ2-2; the D call may be TRBD1 or TRBD2 (5 bases each). This CDR3 region has 16 residues. Germline V CDR1 and CDR2: MNHEY, SMNVEV (reference sequence). Trimming removed 3 bases at V and 6 bases at J, with 17 bases between.

The chain links TRBV7-2 to TRBJ1-6, with D possibly being TRBD1 (6 bases). CDR1 and CDR2 (germline): SGHTA, FQGNSA. Trimming left V 2 bases short and J 7 bases short, with 12 bases between. The CDR3 loop spans 15 amino acids. CDR3 in DNA: TGTGCCAGCAGCTTAAGGGGGAACAGGAATTCACCCCTCCACTTT. Protein sequence: CASSLRGNRNSPLHF.

In its sample, this clone was seen a few times. The V call is TRBV7-2, the J call TRBJ2-2; 11 bases are shared with TRBD2. Germline V lookup: CDR1 SGHTA, CDR2 FQGNSA. This CDR3 has 16 amino acids. After removal of 6 bases from V and 1 base from J, the junction contained 4 bases not matched to a gene. The CDR3 DNA is TGTGCCAGCAGACTAGCGGGGGTTAGGAACACCGGGGAGCTGTTTTTT. Translation gives CASRLAGVRNTGELFF.

This chain links TRBV3-1 (or the pseudogene TRBV3-2) with TRBJ2-7; D may be TRBD1 (5 bases). Germline V gene data show CDR1 as LGHDT and CDR2 as YNNKEL (reference sequence). This CDR3 is 15 amino acids long. V shed 1 base and J shed 3 bases, with 13 bases lying between them. The CDR3 region is CASSQAPGKVYEQYF. The DNA for the CDR3 is TGTGCCAGCAGCCAAGCTCCAGGGAAGGTCTACGAGCAGTACTTC.

This clone was recorded only once. This sequence joins TRBV18 and TRBJ2-3, with 8 bases aligning to TRBD1. Germline values: CDR1 KGHSH, CDR2 LQKENI. The CDR3 is 15 residues long. Unmatched junction bases numbered 3, after V lost 3 bases and J lost 1 base. CDR3 DNA sequence: TGTGCCAGCTCACCCGGGACAGGCCGCACAGATACGCAGTATTTT. Encoded protein: CASSPGTGRTDTQYF. The complete variable domain, with remaining parts taken from reference TRBV18 and TRBJ2-3, reads NAGVMQNPRHLVRRRGQEARLRCSPMKGHSHVYWYRQLPEEGLKFMVYLQKENIIDESGMPKERFSAEFPKEGPSILRIQQVVRGDSAAYFCASSPGTGRTDTQYFGPGTRLTVL.

A note on this clone: The junction differs from germline at one of its ends, possibly a read error. The chain uses TRBV7-7 and TRBJ2-5; possible D gene TRBD2, 6 bases. The germline V gene encodes CDR1 SSHAT and CDR2 FNYEAQ (reference sequence). This CDR3 has 15 amino acids. DNA of the CDR3: TGTGCTAGCAGCCAACTCGGGGGTAGGCCAGAGACCCAGTACTTC. The encoded protein is CASSQLGGRPETQYF.

J is TRBJ2-4 and V is TRBV6-5; possible D gene TRBD2, 5 bases. The CDR3 totals 13 residues. V dropped 5 bases and J dropped 6 bases, with 11 bases sitting between them. Germline V lookup: CDR1 MNHEY, CDR2 SVGAGI. The DNA for the CDR3 is TGTGCCAGCAGTCCGGTTGGAGGAAACATTCAGTACTTC. Translation: CASSPVGGNIQYF.

The V and J genes are TRBV5-4 and TRBJ2-1, with 7 positions matching TRBD1. With 4 bases clipped from V and 0 bases from J, the junction kept 10 bases outside the gene matches. The CDR3 sequence is 17 residues long. Germline-derived CDR1 and CDR2 are SGHNT and YYREEE (reference sequence). CDR3 residues: CASSPRLAGGSYNEQFF. DNA for the CDR3: TGTGCCAGCAGCCCCCGGCTGGCAGGGGGCTCCTACAATGAGCAGTTCTTC.

V is TRBV5-1 and J is TRBJ2-7, with D possibly matching TRBD2 (6 bases). CDR1 SGHRS and CDR2 YFSETQ come from the germline V gene. This CDR3 spans 18 amino acids. V gave up 5 bases and J gave up 0 bases, with 24 bases separating them. The CDR3 nucleotides are TGCGCCAGCAGTTCTGGGGGGACCTTGACCGAAAGCTCCTACGAGCAGTACTTC. Its translation: CASSSGGTLTESSYEQYF.